The entry below describes one T cell receptor beta chain. The sample is drawn from a study of blood T cell repertoires in COVID-19. The data were produced by immunoSEQ multiplex PCR, yet TCRdb's version contains in-frame clones alone and is incomplete. Among about 100,000 clones listed, 80% were seen once. The TCR comes from a man in his 70s with active or convalescent COVID-19. The specimen was peripheral blood.

The chain's CDR3 is CASSLTGRADWGAQYF. The CDR3 region has the DNA TGTGCCAGCAGCTTAACCGGGCGGGCCGATTGGGGTGCGCAGTATTTT. The chain links TRBV11-2 to TRBJ2-3; D perhaps matches TRBD2 (5 bases). Trimming left V 2 bases short and J 10 bases short, with 22 bases between. CDR3 length equals 16 residues. Germline V CDR1 and CDR2: SGHAT, FQNNGV.